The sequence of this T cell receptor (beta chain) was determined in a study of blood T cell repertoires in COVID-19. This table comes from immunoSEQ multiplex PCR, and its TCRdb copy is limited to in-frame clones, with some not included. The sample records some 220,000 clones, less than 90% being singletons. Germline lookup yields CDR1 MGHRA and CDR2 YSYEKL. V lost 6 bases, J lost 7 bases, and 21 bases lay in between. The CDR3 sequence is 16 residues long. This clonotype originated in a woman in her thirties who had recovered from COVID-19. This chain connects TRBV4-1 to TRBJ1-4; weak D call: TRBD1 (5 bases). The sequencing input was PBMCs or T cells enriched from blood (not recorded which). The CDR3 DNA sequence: TGCGCCAGCAGTGGCGCCGGGGGTCAGGCTCGTGAAAAACTGTTTTTT. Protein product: CASSGAGGQAREKLFF.